This T cell receptor (beta chain) was recovered during a study of T cell responses to AZD1222 COVID-19 vaccine. Points from the study as a whole: Nearly half of the spike-specific TCRs reportedly recognize variant regions that carry no mutations. After two AZD1222 doses, spike-specific TCR breadth and depth rose versus day 0. The donors showed a predominance of white British ancestry and of females, with possible underestimation of clonal diversity. Among vaccine-associated CD4 TCRs, coverage spanned spike, with dominance at 160-218 and 743-854.

V gave up 4 bases and J gave up 4 bases, with 13 bases separating them. CDR1 is MGHDK and CDR2 is SYGVNS in the germline V gene. This CDR3 contains 15 residues. Method: immunoSEQ multiplex PCR; TCRdb's copy keeps in-frame clones and lacks some. The sample has about 39,000 clones, approximately 88% seen once. As to this clone: Its antigen is unidentified.

The receptor was derived from an adult who received the AZD1222 COVID-19 vaccine. The chain combines TRBV25-1 with TRBJ2-2; D might be TRBD2 (5 bases). The sequencing used peripheral blood, collected 28 days after the second AZD1222 dose. The chain's CDR3 is CASSGTLPSTGELFF. The CDR3 nucleotides are TGTGCCAGCAGTGGGACTCTACCGTCCACCGGGGAGCTGTTTTTT.